This is a list of T cell receptor beta chains from one sample in a study of PD-L1 blockade in urothelial cancer. The method was immunoSEQ multiplex PCR; TCRdb's version includes in-frame clones alone and lacks a portion of them. The sample consists of about 100,000 clones, approximately 85% of them appearing once. The sequencing here drew on PBMCs, taken around atezolizumab (anti-PD-L1) treatment. These receptors were collected from a man in his fifties or sixties with urothelial cancer. CDR3s include the opening cysteine and the closing phenylalanine or tryptophan. D genes are given only for firm matches. For some rows the clone size is stated as once, few or many, or as a class when expanded; others skip it.

CDR3aa: CSVRGRSGYGYTF
CDR3nt: TGCAGCGTTAGGGGGCGCAGTGGCTATGGCTACACCTTC
abundance: .
v_gene: TRBV29-1
d_gene: TRBD1
j_gene: TRBJ1-2

CDR3aa: CASSPREAFYGYTF
CDR3nt: TGTGCCAGCAGTCCCCGGGAGGCGTTTTATGGCTACACCTTC
abundance: .
v_gene: TRBV28
d_gene: .
j_gene: TRBJ1-2

CDR3aa: CASRVSGQTYEQYF
CDR3nt: TGTGCCAGCAGGGTTAGCGGCCAAACCTACGAGCAGTACTTC
abundance: .
v_gene: TRBV6-6
d_gene: .
j_gene: TRBJ2-7

CDR3aa: CASSEFDGGRGEQFF
CDR3nt: TGTGCCAGCAGTGAATTCGACGGCGGGAGGGGGGAGCAGTTCTTC
abundance: .
v_gene: TRBV6-1
d_gene: TRBD2
j_gene: TRBJ2-1

CDR3aa: CASRRLAGGGEQYF
CDR3nt: TGTGCCAGCAGAAGACTAGCGGGAGGCGGCGAGCAGTACTTC
abundance: once
v_gene: TRBV6-5
d_gene: TRBD2
j_gene: TRBJ2-7

CDR3aa: CASRRQGKSAAGELFF
CDR3nt: TGTGCCAGCAGGAGACAGGGAAAAAGTGCGGCCGGGGAGCTGTTTTTT
abundance: .
v_gene: TRBV6-6
d_gene: TRBD1
j_gene: TRBJ2-2

CDR3aa: CAVLWNRDREQYF
CDR3nt: TGTGCCGTGTTATGGAACAGGGACCGCGAGCAGTACTTC
abundance: .
v_gene: TRBV30
d_gene: .
j_gene: TRBJ2-7

CDR3aa: CASSPLAGSTDTQYF
CDR3nt: TGTGCCAGCAGCCCTCTAGCGGGGAGCACAGATACGCAGTATTTT
abundance: .
v_gene: TRBV7-3
d_gene: TRBD2
j_gene: TRBJ2-3

CDR3aa: CASGGQGNSPLHF
CDR3nt: TGTGCCAGCGGTGGCCAGGGTAATTCACCCCTCCACTTT
abundance: .
v_gene: TRBV2
d_gene: .
j_gene: TRBJ1-6

CDR3aa: CASRTLAEPYEQYF
CDR3nt: TGTGCCAGCAGGACACTAGCGGAACCTTACGAGCAGTACTTC
abundance: .
v_gene: TRBV6-5
d_gene: TRBD2
j_gene: TRBJ2-7

CDR3aa: CASSQEARPQETQYF
CDR3nt: TGCGCCAGCAGCCAAGAGGCCAGGCCCCAAGAGACCCAGTACTTC
abundance: .
v_gene: TRBV4-1
d_gene: .
j_gene: TRBJ2-5

CDR3aa: CASSESIADTDTQYF
CDR3nt: TGTGCCAGCAGTGAATCAATAGCGGACACAGATACGCAGTATTTT
abundance: .
v_gene: TRBV6-1
d_gene: .
j_gene: TRBJ2-3

CDR3aa: CSARPLETQYF
CDR3nt: TGCAGTGCTAGACCTCTCGAGACCCAGTACTTC
abundance: .
v_gene: TRBV20-1
d_gene: .
j_gene: TRBJ2-5

CDR3aa: CASSVQGTYGYTF
CDR3nt: TGTGCCAGCAGCGTGCAGGGGACCTATGGCTACACCTTC
abundance: .
v_gene: TRBV9
d_gene: .
j_gene: TRBJ1-2

CDR3aa: CAISKTGLDTEAFF
CDR3nt: TGTGCCATCAGTAAGACAGGGTTGGACACTGAAGCTTTCTTT
abundance: .
v_gene: TRBV10-3
d_gene: TRBD1
j_gene: TRBJ1-1

CDR3aa: CASSPRSQNEQYF
CDR3nt: TGTGCCAGCTCACCACGAAGCCAAAACGAGCAGTACTTC
abundance: .
v_gene: TRBV18
d_gene: .
j_gene: TRBJ2-7

CDR3aa: CASSQRERGINEQFF
CDR3nt: TGTGCCAGCAGTCAGCGGGAGCGAGGTATCAATGAGCAGTTCTTC
abundance: .
v_gene: TRBV6-5
d_gene: TRBD2
j_gene: TRBJ2-1

CDR3aa: CASSFGQANSPLHF
CDR3nt: TGTGCCAGCAGTTTCGGTCAGGCCAATTCACCCCTCCACTTT
abundance: few
v_gene: TRBV27
d_gene: .
j_gene: TRBJ1-6

CDR3aa: CASSLETQTEAFF
CDR3nt: TGTGCCAGCAGCTTAGAGACTCAAACTGAAGCTTTCTTT
abundance: .
v_gene: TRBV7-9
d_gene: .
j_gene: TRBJ1-1

CDR3aa: CASSYAPGQGGTGELFF
CDR3nt: TGTGCCAGCAGCTACGCACCCGGACAGGGTGGCACCGGGGAGCTGTTTTTT
abundance: .
v_gene: TRBV27
d_gene: TRBD1
j_gene: TRBJ2-2

CDR3aa: CASSIPEQYF
CDR3nt: TGTGCCAGTAGTATCCCTGAGCAGTACTTC
abundance: few
v_gene: TRBV19
d_gene: .
j_gene: TRBJ2-7

CDR3aa: CTSSQPARPSGIDEQFF
CDR3nt: TGCACCAGCAGCCAACCCGCCCGGCCTAGCGGGATCGATGAGCAGTTCTTC
abundance: .
v_gene: TRBV1
d_gene: .
j_gene: TRBJ2-1

CDR3aa: CASSYLAGVIGELFF
CDR3nt: TGTGCCAGCAGTTACTTAGCGGGAGTGATCGGGGAGCTGTTTTTT
abundance: .
v_gene: TRBV6-6
d_gene: TRBD2
j_gene: TRBJ2-2

CDR3aa: CASSLGQGVGEQYF
CDR3nt: TGTGCCAGCAGTTTAGGACAGGGAGTAGGTGAGCAGTACTTC
abundance: .
v_gene: TRBV28
d_gene: TRBD1
j_gene: TRBJ2-7

CDR3aa: CASSLEGQRFDEQYF
CDR3nt: TGCGCCAGCAGCCTCGAAGGTCAGCGGTTCGACGAGCAGTACTTC
abundance: .
v_gene: TRBV5-1
d_gene: .
j_gene: TRBJ2-7

CDR3aa: CASSSKGSQPQHF
CDR3nt: TGTGCCAGCAGTTCAAAGGGGTCGCAGCCCCAGCATTTT
abundance: .
v_gene: TRBV28
d_gene: .
j_gene: TRBJ1-5

CDR3aa: CASSPTGFGYTF
CDR3nt: TGTGCCAGCAGCCCTACAGGGTTCGGCTACACCTTC
abundance: once
v_gene: TRBV5-6
d_gene: .
j_gene: TRBJ1-2

CDR3aa: CAIKHTGESYEQYF
CDR3nt: TGTGCCATCAAGCACACCGGGGAATCCTACGAGCAGTACTTC
abundance: .
v_gene: TRBV10-3
d_gene: .
j_gene: TRBJ2-7

CDR3aa: CASSMGGSQPQHF
CDR3nt: TGTGCCAGTAGTATGGGGGGGAGCCAGCCCCAGCATTTT
abundance: .
v_gene: TRBV19
d_gene: .
j_gene: TRBJ1-5

CDR3aa: CASSLQGRDGYTF
CDR3nt: TGTGCCAGCAGTCTACAGGGGCGAGATGGCTACACCTTC
abundance: .
v_gene: TRBV6-1
d_gene: TRBD1
j_gene: TRBJ1-2

CDR3aa: CASSPGVDYITDTQYF
CDR3nt: TGCGCCAGCAGCCCCGGGGTGGATTATATCACAGATACGCAGTATTTT
abundance: .
v_gene: TRBV5-1
d_gene: .
j_gene: TRBJ2-3

CDR3aa: CASSLGASGSVETQYF
CDR3nt: TGCGCCAGCAGCTTGGGCGCTAGCGGGAGTGTTGAGACCCAGTACTTC
abundance: .
v_gene: TRBV5-1
d_gene: TRBD2
j_gene: TRBJ2-5

CDR3aa: CASRTQGESGEQYF
CDR3nt: TGTGCCAGCAGGACACAGGGGGAATCTGGCGAGCAGTACTTC
abundance: .
v_gene: TRBV6-5
d_gene: TRBD1
j_gene: TRBJ2-7